A single sample is the source of the 25 T cell receptor beta chains below, sequenced in a study of OX40 agonist ivuxolimab in advanced cancers. Sequencing was performed with immunoSEQ multiplex PCR; in TCRdb, only in-frame clones are kept and a portion is missing. The data contain around 95,000 clones, about 88% of them singletons. This material consisted of CD4+ or CD8+ T cells sorted from blood, taken in a trial of the OX40 agonist ivuxolimab. The receptors were sampled from an adult with an advanced solid tumor such as melanoma, head and neck, liver or kidney cancer.

V and J are TRBV30 and TRBJ2-4; 9 nucleotides line up with TRBD1. CDR1 is GTSNPN, CDR2 SVGIG, per germline (reference sequence). Losses at the gene ends were 3 bases for V and 13 bases for J; bases not matched to a gene: 7. There are 12 residues in the CDR3. The CDR3 DNA reads TGTGCCTGGAGCCGACAGGGGGGTCTCCAGTACTTC. Translating gives CAWSRQGGLQYF.

The chain joins TRBV29-1 to TRBJ1-1, with unresolved D. Germline-derived CDR1 and CDR2 are SQVTM and ANQGSEA. The CDR3 is 17 amino acids. V lost 4 bases to trimming and J lost 4 bases, with 25 bases between them. CDR3 bases: TGCAGCGTTGTTTATGACCACATTTCGGCCCCGGGCACTGAAGCTTTCTTT. It is translated as CSVVYDHISAPGTEAFF.

This chain joins TRBV29-1 and TRBJ2-7; 9 bases line up with TRBD1. Germline loops: CDR1 SQVTM, CDR2 ANQGSEA. The CDR3 is 14 amino acids. V dropped 4 bases and J dropped 1; count of bases not matched to a gene: 5. This CDR3 reads CSVVRGTGSYEQYF. The CDR3 DNA reads as TGCAGCGTTGTCAGAGGGACAGGGTCCTACGAGCAGTACTTC.

V is TRBV30 and J is TRBJ1-6; unclear D gene. This CDR3 is 17 amino acids long. Germline V gene data show CDR1 as GTSNPN and CDR2 as SVGIG (reference sequence). V lost 2 bases and J 0 bases, leaving 14 bases between the germline ends. This chain's CDR3 is CAWSLDFGSSYNSPLHF. The CDR3 nucleotides read TGTGCCTGGAGTTTGGACTTCGGGTCCTCCTATAATTCACCCCTCCACTTT.

The chain uses TRBV19 and TRBJ2-7; 7 positions agree with TRBD1. The trim removed 5 bases at V and 2 bases at J, leaving 12 bases unmatched. Germline CDR1 reads LNHDA; CDR2 reads SQIVND (reference sequence). The CDR3 covers 16 residues. The CDR3 here is CASSQGSNRGTYEQYF. As DNA, the CDR3 is TGTGCCAGTAGTCAGGGGTCTAACAGGGGAACCTACGAGCAGTACTTC.

This chain uses TRBV19 with TRBJ2-3; no clear D. V was cut by 0 bases and J by 6 bases, with 7 bases left in between. The CDR3 is 13 residues long. The germline gives CDR1 LNHDA, CDR2 SQIVND (reference sequence). CDR3 DNA: TGTGCCAGTAGTATAGATAACACCGATACGCAGTATTTT. Translation: CASSIDNTDTQYF.

The rearrangement uses TRBV5-8 and TRBJ2-5; no clear D. Germline loops: CDR1 SGHTS, CDR2 YDEGEE. The CDR3 has 14 amino acids. V was trimmed by 0 bases and J by 5 bases, leaving 11 bases between them. Here the CDR3 reads CASSLGLFSETQYF. The CDR3, as DNA: TGTGCCAGCAGCTTGGGTTTGTTTAGCGAGACCCAGTACTTC.

The chain employs TRBV5-1 and TRBJ2-3, with a tentative D call TRBD1 (6 bases). Germline V gene lookup returns CDR1 SGHRS and CDR2 YFSETQ. Trimming pared 4 bases from V and 0 bases from J, leaving 12 bases between. The CDR3 length is 15 residues. CDR3: CASSPGTTSTDTQYF. Written as DNA, the CDR3 is TGCGCCAGCAGCCCGGGGACAACTAGCACAGATACGCAGTATTTT.

The CDR3 bases are TGCGCCAGCAGCTTGGTCCAAACGCGGGGCGGTGAGCAGTTCTTC. Protein: CASSLVQTRGGEQFF. The rearrangement uses TRBV5-1 and TRBJ2-1; tentative D call: TRBD2 (6 bases). V lost 0 bases to trimming and J lost 9 bases, with 16 bases between them. This CDR3 spans 15 amino acids. Germline CDR1 is SGHRS and CDR2 is YFSETQ.

V is TRBV30 and J is TRBJ1-6, with D unclear. This CDR3 has 13 residues. V was trimmed by 4 bases and J by 3 bases, leaving 7 bases between them. Germline loops: CDR1 GTSNPN, CDR2 SVGIG (reference sequence). Here the CDR3 reads CAWNPDYNSPLHF. DNA of the CDR3: TGTGCCTGGAACCCAGACTATAATTCACCCCTCCACTTT. Combining the CDR3 with reference TRBV30 and TRBJ1-6 gives the whole variable domain SQTIHQWPATLVQPVGSPLSLECTVEGTSNPNLYWYRQAAGRGLQLLFYSVGIGQISSEVPQNLSASRPQDRQFILSSKKLLLSDSGFYLCAWNPDYNSPLHFGNGTRLTVT.

This clone showed up just once. CDR3 residues: CASSYIGSGGYTF. The CDR3 region has the DNA TGTGCCAGCAGTTATATTGGTTCGGGGGGCTACACCTTC. The chain recombines TRBV6-5 with TRBJ1-2; unclear D gene. V dropped 3 bases and J dropped 8 bases, with 13 bases sitting between them. Germline V CDR1 and CDR2: MNHEY, SVGAGI. The CDR3 is 13 amino acids.

The V gene is TRBV7-8, the J gene TRBJ2-1; 7 bases agree with TRBD1. V was pared by 2 bases and J by 2 bases, with 6 bases of the junction left unmatched. Germline CDR1 is SGHVS and CDR2 is FQNEAQ. CDR3 length equals 16 residues. This chain's CDR3 is CASSLRGGATYNEQFF. Here the CDR3 DNA reads TGTGCCAGCAGCTTAAGAGGGGGCGCCACCTACAATGAGCAGTTCTTC. The full variable domain, with the rest looked up from reference TRBV7-8 and TRBJ2-1, is GAGVSQSPRYKVAKRGQDVALRCDPISGHVSLFWYQQALGQGPEFLTYFQNEAQLDKSGLPSDRFFAERPEGSVSTLKIQRTQQEDSAVYLCASSLRGGATYNEQFFGPGTRLTVL.

The rearrangement links TRBV30 to TRBJ2-7, with 10 positions matching TRBD1. V was pared by 4 bases and J by 9 bases, with 15 bases of the junction left unmatched. This CDR3 region has 15 residues. The germline V gene has CDR1 GTSNPN and CDR2 SVGIG (reference sequence). DNA for the CDR3: TGTGCCTGGATGAAGTTCGACAGGGGGCGATCTGGGCAGTACTTC. It is translated as CAWMKFDRGRSGQYF. The whole variable domain, remainder taken from reference TRBV30 and TRBJ2-7, is SQTIHQWPATLVQPVGSPLSLECTVEGTSNPNLYWYRQAAGRGLQLLFYSVGIGQISSEVPQNLSASRPQDRQFILSSKKLLLSDSGFYLCAWMKFDRGRSGQYFGPGTRLTVT.

The genes are TRBV7-6 and TRBJ2-2; TRBD2 matches 7 bases. V lost 5 bases and J lost 6; bases outside the gene matches: 15. The CDR3 totals 17 residues. Germline CDR1 is SGHVS and CDR2 is FNYEAQ. The CDR3 spells CASSPWGGSFMAGELFF. In DNA, the CDR3 is TGTGCCAGCAGCCCCTGGGGCGGGAGTTTTATGGCCGGGGAGCTGTTTTTT.

This chain connects TRBV2 to TRBJ1-2; 8 bases align to TRBD1. The junction had 7 bases not matched to a gene; V was cut back by 10 bases and J by 0 bases. The CDR3 is made up of 14 amino acids. Germline-derived CDR1 and CDR2 are SNHLY and FYNNEI. This chain's CDR3 is CATTDRAANYGYTF. As DNA, the CDR3 is TGTGCCACCACGGACAGGGCAGCTAACTATGGCTACACCTTC. Based on the CDR3 plus reference TRBV2 and TRBJ1-2, the full variable domain is EPEVTQTPSHQVTQMGQEVILRCVPISNHLYFYWYRQILGQKVEFLVSFYNNEISEKSEIFDDQFSVERPDGSNFTLKIRSTKLEDSAMYFCATTDRAANYGYTFGSGTRLTVV.

This chain links TRBV6-1 with TRBJ1-5, with TRBD1 as a possible D gene (6 bases). The V gene's germline CDR1 is MNHNS and CDR2 SASEGT. Between the trimmed V and J ends, which lost 6 bases and 1 base, there was a span of 10 bases. This CDR3 region has 14 residues. CDR3 sequence reads: CASRGGGSNQPQHF. The CDR3 coding sequence is TGTGCCAGCAGAGGGGGGGGAAGCAATCAGCCCCAGCATTTT.

CDR3 sequence: CASSMKGSSSYEQYF. The CDR3 DNA reads as TGTGCCAGTAGTATGAAGGGGAGCAGCTCCTACGAGCAGTACTTC. The rearrangement joins TRBV19 to TRBJ2-7; the D gene could be TRBD1 or TRBD2 (5 bases each). The length of the CDR3 is 15 residues. V lost 3 bases, J lost 0 bases, and 12 bases lay in between. Per the germline V gene, CDR1 is LNHDA and CDR2 is SQIVND (reference sequence).

The rearrangement links TRBV5-1 to TRBJ2-3; D is possibly TRBD1 or TRBD2 (6 bases each). CDR1 is SGHRS, CDR2 YFSETQ, per germline. The CDR3 has 15 residues. V lost 0 bases and J lost 0, with 8 bases in between. CDR3 nucleotide sequence: TGCGCCAGCAGCTTGGAGGGGGGCAGCACAGATACGCAGTATTTT. Amino acids: CASSLEGGSTDTQYF.

The chain recombines TRBV5-1 with TRBJ1-6; D is unresolved. From germline, CDR1 is SGHRS and CDR2 YFSETQ. Deletions cut 5 bases from V and 5 bases from J, with 14 bases between. The CDR3 sequence is 15 residues long. CDR3 sequence: CASRETVSHNSPLHF. In DNA, the CDR3 is TGCGCCAGCAGGGAGACCGTATCTCATAATTCACCCCTCCACTTT.

The rearrangement uses TRBV5-4 and TRBJ1-1, with D possibly being TRBD1 (5 bases). V lost 4 bases, J lost 1 base, and 11 bases lay in between. The CDR3 sequence is 14 residues long. Germline V lookup: CDR1 SGHNT, CDR2 YYREEE (reference sequence). The CDR3 reads CASSNRDWNTEAFF. In DNA, the CDR3 is TGTGCCAGCAGCAATCGGGACTGGAACACTGAAGCTTTCTTT.

The chain recombines TRBV28 with TRBJ2-7; perhaps D is TRBD1 or TRBD2 (6 bases each). V dropped 1 base and J dropped 5 bases, with 21 bases sitting between them. Germline lookup yields CDR1 MDHEN and CDR2 SYDVKM. The CDR3 covers 17 residues. The CDR3 nucleotides read TGTGCCAGCAGTTTATTGGGTTCCCGGGGGCGGTCCCACGAGCAGTACTTC. Amino acid sequence: CASSLLGSRGRSHEQYF. Full variable domain (missing parts from reference TRBV28 and TRBJ2-7): DVKVTQSSRYLVKRTGEKVFLECVQDMDHENMFWYRQDPGLGLRLIYFSYDVKMKEKGDIPEGYSVSREKKERFSLILESASTNQTSMYLCASSLLGSRGRSHEQYFGPGTRLTVT.

The chain couples TRBV2 to TRBJ1-5; 7 bases are shared with TRBD1. This CDR3 spans 14 amino acids. Germline V CDR1 and CDR2: SNHLY, FYNNEI. With 6 bases clipped from V and 3 bases from J, the junction kept 5 bases outside the gene matches. The CDR3 DNA reads TGTGCCAGCAGACCCGGGACAGACAATCAGCCCCAGCATTTT. This translates into CASRPGTDNQPQHF.

This sequence joins TRBV5-1 and TRBJ2-1, with 12 nucleotides matching TRBD2. Germline V gene sequence: CDR1 SGHRS, CDR2 YFSETQ. V lost 4 bases to trimming and J lost 10 bases; unmatched junction nucleotides: 9. The CDR3 is 15 residues long. The CDR3 nucleotides are TGCGCCAGCAGCCCCTCTAGCGGGAGGGCTCAGGAGCAGTTCTTC. This codes for CASSPSSGRAQEQFF.

This clone was picked up a small number of times. The V gene is TRBV20-1, the J gene TRBJ1-5; D is ambiguous. CDR3 length equals 11 residues. Per germline, CDR1 DFQATT and CDR2 SNEGSKA (reference sequence). The V gene lost 5 bases and the J gene lost 2 bases, with 4 bases spanning the gap. CDR3 nucleotides: TGCAGTGCTCTGCGCAATCAGCCCCAGCATTTT. Translation gives CSALRNQPQHF.

This clone was found once. CDR3 residues: CASSESGGYGYTF. CDR3 nucleotides: TGCGCCAGCAGTGAGTCAGGGGGGTATGGCTACACCTTC. The chain links TRBV10-1 to TRBJ1-2, with D tentatively TRBD1 (6 bases). Trimming took 0 bases from V and 5 from J, leaving 7 bases between them. The germline V gene encodes CDR1 WNHNN and CDR2 SYGVQD (reference sequence). The CDR3 length is 13 residues.